The rows below give T cell receptor beta chains drawn from one sample of a study of T-cell reconstitution after alpha-beta-depleted transplantation in children. TCRdb analysed the PCR reads with MiXCR anew, one entry per CDR3 protein. The top ten clones hold roughly 27% of a sample with approximately 1,000,000 distinct CDR3 sequences, roughly 29% of them seen once. Source: PBMCs, mostly from graft donor cells, taken 360 days after TCRalphabeta/CD19-depleted stem cell transplant. The receptor set was obtained from a boy under two years old who had a stem cell transplant for SCID, so the T cells may come from the graft donor. CDR3s include the opening cysteine and the closing phenylalanine or tryptophan. The order of the fields is clone size, V gene, J gene, D gene, CDR3 DNA, CDR3 protein. D genes are given only for firm matches. Where a row states a size, it is once, few, many or the class of an expanded clone; other rows omit it.

>NA|TRBV5-1|TRBJ2-5|NA
TGCGCCAGCAGCTTGTGGAGTATTCAAGAGACCCAGTACTTC
CASSLWSIQETQYF
>NA|TRBV11-2|TRBJ2-1|TRBD2
TGTGCCAGCAGCTACCGACTAGCGGAAGCCTACAATGAGCAGTTCTTC
CASSYRLAEAYNEQFF
>NA|TRBV20-1|TRBJ2-7|NA
TGCAGTGCACGGGTAGGGTCCATCTACGAGCAGTACTTC
CSARVGSIYEQYF
>many|TRBV4-1|TRBJ2-3|NA
TGCGCCAGCAGCCAAGGATGGGGTGGAATGGATACGCAGTATTTT
CASSQGWGGMDTQYF
>few|TRBV28|TRBJ1-2|TRBD1
TGTGCCAGCAGTTATCGGGACAGGGGAGTTAACTATGGCTACACCTTC
CASSYRDRGVNYGYTF
>NA|TRBV30|TRBJ2-2|NA
TGTGCCTGGAGTGTACGGTCCGGGGAGCTGTTTTTT
CAWSVRSGELFF
>few|TRBV11-2|TRBJ2-7|NA
TGTGCCAGCAGCTTAGAAGCGGGTTACTACTACGAGCAGTACTTC
CASSLEAGYYYEQYF
>NA|TRBV7-9|TRBJ1-3|TRBD1
TGTGCCAGCAGCTTAGTAGGGACAGGGTTCGCTGGAAACACCATATATTTT
CASSLVGTGFAGNTIYF
>NA|TRBV4-2|TRBJ2-3|NA
TGTGCCAGCAGCCTACCAGTAATGGGATTACTATCTAGCACAGATACGCAGTATTTT
CASSLPVMGLLSSTDTQYF
>NA|TRBV29-1|TRBJ2-7|NA
TGCAGCGTTGCGAGGGCAGGGGCCGGGGAGCAGTACTTC
CSVARAGAGEQYF
>NA|TRBV3-1|TRBJ2-7|TRBD1
TGTGCCAGCAGCCAAGGACAGGGGCTCACCTACGAGCAGTACTTC
CASSQGQGLTYEQYF
>few|TRBV20-1|TRBJ2-1|NA
TGCAGTGCGTACCGGGACACCGTCTACAATGAGCAGTTCTTC
CSAYRDTVYNEQFF
>NA|TRBV7-8|TRBJ2-3|NA
TGTGCCAGCAGGAGGGAGAGAGGGGCAGATACGCAGTATTTT
CASRRERGADTQYF
>NA|TRBV12-3/TRBV12-4|TRBJ1-5|NA
TGTGCCAGCAGTTTGGAGGGGACCATCAATCAGCCCCAGCATTTT
CASSLEGTINQPQHF
>few|TRBV5-6|TRBJ2-1|NA
TGTGCCAGCAGCTTGGTTAGTAGGGATGAGCAGTTCTTC
CASSLVSRDEQFF
>NA|TRBV5-1|TRBJ2-6|NA
TGCGCCAGCAGCTTGATCGTGTCGTCGGGGAGCTCTGGGGCCAACGTCCTGACTTTC
CASSLIVSSGSSGANVLTF
>NA|TRBV29-1|TRBJ2-7|NA
TGCAGCGCCGGACAGGGAGGGCCCTACGAGCAGTACTTC
CSAGQGGPYEQYF
>NA|TRBV13|TRBJ2-5|NA
TGTGCCAGCAGCGCACAGGGGGGGGCCCCCGAGGGGACCCAGTACTTC
CASSAQGGAPEGTQYF
>NA|TRBV7-9|TRBJ1-2|NA
TGTGCCAGCAGCTTTGAGACTGACTATGGCTACACCTTC
CASSFETDYGYTF
>few|TRBV12-3/TRBV12-4|TRBJ2-3|TRBD2
TGTGCCAGCAGTTTATACCTAGCGGGGTACACAGATACGCAGTATTTT
CASSLYLAGYTDTQYF
>NA|TRBV12-3/TRBV12-4|TRBJ2-1|TRBD2
TGTGCCAGCAGTTTCTCCGGGACTAGCGGTGAGCAGTTCTTC
CASSFSGTSGEQFF
>NA|TRBV29-1|TRBJ2-2|TRBD1
TGCAGCGTTGAAGGACAGGGTAGATCCGGGGAGCTGTTTTTT
CSVEGQGRSGELFF
>few|TRBV4-1|TRBJ2-4|TRBD1
TGCGCCAGCAGCCAACTTCCGGGACAGTCCAAAAACATTCAGTACTTC
CASSQLPGQSKNIQYF
>NA|TRBV6-1|TRBJ1-2|NA
TGTGCCAGCTTCACGGCGGGATATGGCTACACCTTC
CASFTAGYGYTF
>NA|TRBV5-5|TRBJ2-1|NA
TGTGCCAGCAGCCTCCCCGTCCAGCGAGATGAGCAGTTCTTC
CASSLPVQRDEQFF
>NA|TRBV20-1|TRBJ2-5|TRBD1
TGCAGTGCTAGAAACAGGGGGGCGGGAGAGACCCAGTACTTC
CSARNRGAGETQYF